Following are 13 T cell receptor beta chains from one sample sequenced in a study of OX40 agonist ivuxolimab in advanced cancers. TCRdb's copy holds only in-frame clones and misses some; the assay was immunoSEQ multiplex PCR. The data show under 95,000 clones, about 82% seen once. This specimen consisted of CD4+ or CD8+ T cells sorted from blood, obtained in a trial of the OX40 agonist ivuxolimab. These TCRs come from an adult with an advanced solid tumor such as melanoma, head and neck, liver or kidney cancer.

The V gene is TRBV30, the J gene TRBJ2-2; D might be TRBD1 or TRBD2, each matching 5 bases. The germline CDR1 and CDR2 sequences are GTSNPN and SVGIG (reference sequence). The germline V and J ends were trimmed by 3 bases and 6 bases, with 14 bases remaining between them. The CDR3 extends over 14 amino acids. The CDR3 DNA sequence: TGTGCCTGGAGCGTTATCAGGGACGCCGGGGAGCTGTTTTTT. This encodes CAWSVIRDAGELFF. Together with reference TRBV30 and TRBJ2-2, the CDR3 gives the full variable domain: SQTIHQWPATLVQPVGSPLSLECTVEGTSNPNLYWYRQAAGRGLQLLFYSVGIGQISSEVPQNLSASRPQDRQFILSSKKLLLSDSGFYLCAWSVIRDAGELFFGEGSRLTVL.

The rearrangement joins TRBV10-3 to TRBJ1-2; weak D call: TRBD1 (5 bases). CDR3 length: 14 amino acids. V was pared by 0 bases and J by 4 bases, with 9 bases between. The V gene's germline CDR1 is ENHRY and CDR2 SYGVKD. CDR3 amino acids: CAISESRGAYGYTF. The CDR3 DNA reads TGTGCCATCAGTGAGTCCCGAGGGGCCTATGGCTACACCTTC.

This chain uses TRBV4-1 with TRBJ1-1; D possibly corresponds to TRBD1 (5 bases). The V end lost 2 bases, the J end lost 3 bases, and 10 bases lay between the germline ends. Germline V gene sequence: CDR1 MGHRA, CDR2 YSYEKL. The CDR3 has 14 amino acids. This chain's CDR3 is CASSQLRDHTEAFF. For the CDR3, the DNA is TGCGCCAGCAGCCAACTCCGGGACCACACTGAAGCTTTCTTT.

This rearrangement joins TRBV7-2 to TRBJ2-5, with 8 nucleotides matching TRBD2. This CDR3 has 15 residues. After removal of 6 bases from V and 1 base from J, the junction contained 7 bases not matched to a gene. Germline V gives CDR1 SGHTA, CDR2 FQGNSA. CDR3 in DNA: TGTGCCAGCAGTCGACTAGCGCTGACCCAAGAGACCCAGTACTTC. Its protein is CASSRLALTQETQYF.

The J gene is TRBJ2-1, the V gene TRBV6-5; TRBD1 matches at 9 bases. The ends lost 6 bases at V and 8 bases at J; junction bases unmatched: 8. Germline V gene lookup returns CDR1 MNHEY and CDR2 SVGAGI. CDR3 length: 14 amino acids. The CDR3 sequence is CASRDRTGAYEQFF. The CDR3 DNA sequence: TGTGCCAGCAGAGATCGGACAGGGGCGTATGAGCAGTTCTTC.

For the CDR3, the DNA is TGTGCCAGCAGTGAATTAGGGCACTATGGCTACACCTTC. This translates into CASSELGHYGYTF. The V and J genes are TRBV2 and TRBJ1-2; no firm D call. Germline values: CDR1 SNHLY, CDR2 FYNNEI. V dropped 2 bases and J dropped 3 bases, with 7 bases sitting between them. The CDR3 runs to 13 residues. The full variable domain, its missing parts supplied by reference TRBV2 and TRBJ1-2, is EPEVTQTPSHQVTQMGQEVILRCVPISNHLYFYWYRQILGQKVEFLVSFYNNEISEKSEIFDDQFSVERPDGSNFTLKIRSTKLEDSAMYFCASSELGHYGYTFGSGTRLTVV.

The sample holds a few counts of this clone. The chain couples TRBV11-2 to TRBJ2-3, with 7 bases lining up with TRBD2. The CDR3 runs to 16 residues. The germline V gene has CDR1 SGHAT and CDR2 FQNNGV. V shed 1 base, J shed 2 bases, and the junction held 6 bases outside the gene matches. This CDR3 reads CASSLVGGGSTDTQYF. The CDR3, as DNA: TGTGCCAGCAGCTTAGTGGGCGGGGGATCCACAGATACGCAGTATTTT.

The V call is TRBV19, the J call TRBJ1-1; 10 bases are shared with TRBD1. Germline-derived CDR1 and CDR2 are LNHDA and SQIVND (reference sequence). The J segment lost 0 bases and the V segment lost 5 bases, leaving 9 bases of the junction unmatched. The CDR3 totals 17 residues. The DNA for the CDR3 is TGTGCCAGTAGTCCGAGGGGGACAGGGGTCATGAACACTGAAGCTTTCTTT. Translated: CASSPRGTGVMNTEAFF.

The genes are TRBV29-1 and TRBJ1-1; a possible D gene is TRBD1 (5 bases). Germline V CDR1 and CDR2: SQVTM, ANQGSEA. This CDR3 has 14 residues. V was clipped by 6 bases and J by 0 bases, with 14 bases between them. For the CDR3, the DNA is TGCAGCGTCGTTACTGGACATCTGAACACTGAAGCTTTCTTT. Translation: CSVVTGHLNTEAFF.

This clone was counted a single time. The V call is TRBV11-2, the J call TRBJ2-7, with 8 bases matching TRBD2. The V gene end was trimmed by 1 base and the J gene end by 2 bases; junction bases not matched to a gene: 4. Germline-derived CDR1 and CDR2 are SGHAT and FQNNGV. This CDR3 comprises 15 residues. The CDR3 DNA reads TGTGCCAGCAGCTTAGTCGGGGGGGTTACCTACGAGCAGTACTTC. It specifies CASSLVGGVTYEQYF. Variable domain in full (rest from reference TRBV11-2 and TRBJ2-7): EAGVAQSPRYKIIEKRQSVAFWCNPISGHATLYWYQQILGQGPKLLIQFQNNGVVDDSQLPKDRFSAERLKGVDSTLKIQPAKLEDSAVYLCASSLVGGVTYEQYFGPGTRLTVT.

A remark on this clone: The same CDR3 can be traced to other DNA sequences in this sample. V gene TRBV7-9 combines with J gene TRBJ1-5, with D uncertain. The V end was cut by 2 bases, the J end by 4 bases, with 3 bases between. This CDR3 is built from 12 residues. Germline lookup yields CDR1 SEHNR and CDR2 FQNEAQ (reference sequence). In DNA form, the CDR3 reads TGTGCCAGCAGCTTATCTAATCAGCCCCAGCATTTT. Translated, it gives CASSLSNQPQHF.

The gene calls are TRBV6-5 and TRBJ1-2; TRBD1 matches 7 bases. The CDR3 has 13 residues. CDR1 and CDR2 (germline): MNHEY, SVGAGI. After removal of 2 bases from V and 7 bases from J, the junction contained 4 bases not matched to a gene. For the CDR3, the DNA is TGTGCCAGCAGTTACGCGACAGGGTCTGGCTACACCTTC. Protein: CASSYATGSGYTF.

This clone showed up just once. This chain connects TRBV19 to TRBJ2-4; unclear D gene. The V end was cut by 6 bases, the J end by 4 bases, with 16 bases between. The CDR3 length is 15 residues. Germline assignment: CDR1 LNHDA and CDR2 SQIVND (reference sequence). CDR3 amino acids: CASSHVRVGKNIQYF. CDR3 in DNA: TGTGCCAGTAGCCACGTTCGTGTGGGGAAAAACATTCAGTACTTC.